A single sample is the source of the 6 T cell receptor beta chains below, sequenced in a study of regulatory T cells in long-lasting Graves disease. Stated time point: newly diagnosed GD, antithyroid drugs for less than 3 months. Generation of the TCR library employed RNA extracted from PBMCs. According to the study, TCR beta libraries were built with iRepertoire HTBI primers and CDR3-region Arm-PCR. TCRdb analysed the multiplex PCR reads with MiXCR anew, one entry per CDR3 protein. The table lists about 370,000 distinct CDR3 sequences, roughly a sixth of them singletons, with 20% to 25% in the top ten. The sample was peripheral blood mononuclear cells (PBMCs), taken at new diagnosis, from a patient treated with antithyroid drugs. These receptors all come from a female donor with Graves disease.

As concerns this clonotype: At one end the junction does not follow the germline gene, possibly because of a read error. This rearrangement joins TRBV30 to TRBJ1-5; D perhaps matches TRBD1 (6 bases). The CDR3 loop spans 15 amino acids. CDR1 is GTSNPN, CDR2 SVGIG, per germline (reference sequence). The CDR3: CAWSAGQISNQPRHF. For the CDR3, the DNA is TGTGCCTGGAGTGCTGGACAGATTAGCAATCAGCCCCGGCATTTT.

This clonotype appeared many times. The chain couples TRBV24-1 to TRBJ2-3, with a weak D call TRBD2 (5 bases). The length of the CDR3 is 16 residues. Germline V gene sequence: CDR1 KGHDR, CDR2 SFDVKD. V was cut by 3 bases and J by 6 bases, with 18 bases left in between. DNA for the CDR3: TGTGCCACCAGTGATAGTACCGGGGAAACGCGGGATACGCAGTATTTT. This translates into CATSDSTGETRDTQYF.

The CDR3 coding sequence is TGCGCCAGCAGGGATCTAGCGGGGATTCGATACGAGCAGTACTTC. Residues: CASRDLAGIRYEQYF. The V and J genes are TRBV10-1 and TRBJ2-7; 9 bases line up with TRBD2. This CDR3 contains 15 residues. J was trimmed by 4 bases and V by 6 bases; bases with no gene match: 10. Germline CDR1 WNHNN, CDR2 SYGVQD (reference sequence).

On this clonotype itself: This may arise from a read error, as a much more abundant clone is one base away. J is TRBJ2-1 and V is TRBV5-6; D possibly corresponds to TRBD1 (5 bases). V gave up 7 bases and J gave up 9 bases, with 11 bases separating them. Germline lookup yields CDR1 SGHDT and CDR2 YYEEEE. CDR3 length equals 11 residues. The CDR3 loop reads CASSDNFEQFF. In DNA form, the CDR3 reads TGTGCCAGCTCGGACAATTTTGAGCAGTTCTTC.

The V and J genes are TRBV7-3 and TRBJ2-2; 10 bases line up with TRBD2. Unmatched junction bases numbered 7, after V lost 5 bases and J lost 4 bases. Germline V gives CDR1 SGHTA, CDR2 FQGTGA. CDR3 length: 16 amino acids. CDR3 in DNA: TGTGCCAGCAGCCCCCAAGCGGGAGGGATCACCGGGGAGCTGTTTTTT. Its protein is CASSPQAGGITGELFF.

This chain connects TRBV27 to TRBJ2-7; TRBD1 or TRBD2 may be the D gene (5 bases each). V gave up 6 bases and J gave up 1 base, with 16 bases separating them. The germline V gene encodes CDR1 MNHEY and CDR2 SMNVEV (reference sequence). This CDR3 is 15 amino acids long. The CDR3 sequence is CASSVRGSRSYEQYF. As DNA, the CDR3 is TGTGCCAGCAGCGTCCGGGGCTCGAGATCCTACGAGCAGTACTTC.